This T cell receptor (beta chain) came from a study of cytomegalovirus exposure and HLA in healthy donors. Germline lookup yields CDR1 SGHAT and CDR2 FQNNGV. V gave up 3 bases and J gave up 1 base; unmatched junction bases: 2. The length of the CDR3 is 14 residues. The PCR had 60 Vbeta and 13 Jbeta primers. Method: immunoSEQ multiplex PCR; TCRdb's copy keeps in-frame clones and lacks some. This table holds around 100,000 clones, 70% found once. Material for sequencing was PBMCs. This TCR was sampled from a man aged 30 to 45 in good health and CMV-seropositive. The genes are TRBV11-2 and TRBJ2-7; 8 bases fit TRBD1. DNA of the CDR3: TGTGCCAGCAGCTTGGGACAGGTTTCCTACGAGCAGTACTTC. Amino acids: CASSLGQVSYEQYF.